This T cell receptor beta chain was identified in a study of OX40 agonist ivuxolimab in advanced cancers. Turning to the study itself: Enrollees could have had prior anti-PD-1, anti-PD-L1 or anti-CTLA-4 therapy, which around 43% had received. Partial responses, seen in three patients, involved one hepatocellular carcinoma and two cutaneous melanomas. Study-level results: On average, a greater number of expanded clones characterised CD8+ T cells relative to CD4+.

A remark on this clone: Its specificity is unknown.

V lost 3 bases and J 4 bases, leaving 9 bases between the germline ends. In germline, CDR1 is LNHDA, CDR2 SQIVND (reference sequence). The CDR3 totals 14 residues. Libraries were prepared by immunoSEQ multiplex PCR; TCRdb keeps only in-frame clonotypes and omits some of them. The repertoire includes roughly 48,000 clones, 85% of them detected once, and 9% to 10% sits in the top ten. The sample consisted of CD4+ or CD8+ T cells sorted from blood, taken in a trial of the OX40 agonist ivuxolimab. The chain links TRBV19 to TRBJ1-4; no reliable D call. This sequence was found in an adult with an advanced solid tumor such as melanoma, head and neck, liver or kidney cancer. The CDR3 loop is CASSIRQSNEKLFF. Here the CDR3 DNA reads TGTGCCAGTAGTATTCGACAAAGTAATGAAAAACTGTTTTTT.